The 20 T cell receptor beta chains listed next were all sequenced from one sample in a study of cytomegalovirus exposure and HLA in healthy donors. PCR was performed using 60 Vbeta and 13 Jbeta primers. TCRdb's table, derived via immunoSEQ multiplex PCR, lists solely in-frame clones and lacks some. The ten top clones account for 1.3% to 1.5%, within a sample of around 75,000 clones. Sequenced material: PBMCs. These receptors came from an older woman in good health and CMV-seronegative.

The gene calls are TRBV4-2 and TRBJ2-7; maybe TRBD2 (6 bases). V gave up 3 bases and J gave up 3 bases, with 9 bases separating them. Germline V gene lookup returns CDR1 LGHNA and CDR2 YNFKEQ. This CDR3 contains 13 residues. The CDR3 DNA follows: TGTGCCAGCAGCCAGGGACTCATCTACGAGCAGTACTTC. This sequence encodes CASSQGLIYEQYF.

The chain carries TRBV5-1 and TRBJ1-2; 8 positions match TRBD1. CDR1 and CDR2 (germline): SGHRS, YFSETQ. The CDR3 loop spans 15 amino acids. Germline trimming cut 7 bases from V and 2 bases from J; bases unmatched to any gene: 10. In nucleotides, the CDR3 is TGCGCCAGCTACCAACCGGGACAGGAAAACTATGGCTACACCTTC. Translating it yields CASYQPGQENYGYTF.

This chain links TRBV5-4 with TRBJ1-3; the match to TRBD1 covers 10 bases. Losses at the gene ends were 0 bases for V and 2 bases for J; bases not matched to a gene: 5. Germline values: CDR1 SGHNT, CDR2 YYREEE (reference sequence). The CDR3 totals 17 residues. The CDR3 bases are TGTGCCAGCAGCTTGGGACCGGGACAGGGGACTGGAAACACCATATATTTT. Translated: CASSLGPGQGTGNTIYF.

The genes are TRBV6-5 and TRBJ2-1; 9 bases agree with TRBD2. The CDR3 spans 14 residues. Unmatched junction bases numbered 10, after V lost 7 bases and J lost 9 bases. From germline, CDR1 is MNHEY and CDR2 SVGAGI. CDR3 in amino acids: CASTNGAGGAEQFF. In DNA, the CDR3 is TGTGCCAGCACCAACGGGGCGGGGGGGGCTGAGCAGTTCTTC.

The DNA for the CDR3 is TGTGCCAGCTCACAAGCCGGGACAGTGGGTCAGCCCCAGCATTTT. This encodes CASSQAGTVGQPQHF. J is TRBJ1-5 and V is TRBV18, with TRBD1 matching 7 bases. The V gene end was trimmed by 4 bases and the J gene end by 6 bases; junction bases not matched to a gene: 9. The V gene's germline CDR1 is KGHSH and CDR2 LQKENI. The CDR3 is made up of 15 amino acids.

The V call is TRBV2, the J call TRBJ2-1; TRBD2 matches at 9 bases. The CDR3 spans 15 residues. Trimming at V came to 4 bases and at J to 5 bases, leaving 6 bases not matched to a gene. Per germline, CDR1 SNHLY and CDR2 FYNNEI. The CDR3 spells CASSVSPSGNNEQFF. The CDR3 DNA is TGTGCCAGCAGTGTTTCGCCTAGCGGGAACAATGAGCAGTTCTTC.

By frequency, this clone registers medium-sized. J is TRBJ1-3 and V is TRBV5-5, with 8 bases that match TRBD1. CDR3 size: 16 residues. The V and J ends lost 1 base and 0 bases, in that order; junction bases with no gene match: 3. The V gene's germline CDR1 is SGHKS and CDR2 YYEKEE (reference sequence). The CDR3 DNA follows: TGTGCCAGCAGCTTGCCGGGACAGGCCTCTGGAAACACCATATATTTT. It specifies CASSLPGQASGNTIYF.

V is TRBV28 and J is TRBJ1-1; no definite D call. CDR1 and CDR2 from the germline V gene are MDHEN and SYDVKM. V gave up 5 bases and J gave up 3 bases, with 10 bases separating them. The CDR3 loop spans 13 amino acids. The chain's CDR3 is CASSLRTDTEAFF. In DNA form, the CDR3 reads TGTGCCAGCAGTCTCCGCACTGACACTGAAGCTTTCTTT. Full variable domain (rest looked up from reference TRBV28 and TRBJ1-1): DVKVTQSSRYLVKRTGEKVFLECVQDMDHENMFWYRQDPGLGLRLIYFSYDVKMKEKGDIPEGYSVSREKKERFSLILESASTNQTSMYLCASSLRTDTEAFFGQGTRLTVV.

CDR3 amino acids: CASSLPGGNYGYTF. The CDR3 nucleotides read TGTGCCAGCAGCTTGCCAGGTGGGAACTATGGCTACACCTTC. This sequence joins TRBV5-4 and TRBJ1-2, with D uncertain. The V end was cut by 1 base, the J end by 2 bases, with 9 bases between. CDR3 length equals 14 residues. Germline values: CDR1 SGHNT, CDR2 YYREEE (reference sequence).

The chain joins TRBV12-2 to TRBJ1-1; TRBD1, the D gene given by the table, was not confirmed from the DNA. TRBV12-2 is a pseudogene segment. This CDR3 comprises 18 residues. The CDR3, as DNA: TGTGCAAGTCGCTTAGGACAGGGGCGAGAGGTCGTGTACACTGAAGCTTTCTTT. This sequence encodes CASRLGQGREVVYTEAFF.

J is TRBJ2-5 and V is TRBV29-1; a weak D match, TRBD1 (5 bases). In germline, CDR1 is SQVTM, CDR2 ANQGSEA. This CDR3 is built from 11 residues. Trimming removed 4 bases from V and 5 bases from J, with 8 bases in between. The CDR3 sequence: CSVVQGETQYF. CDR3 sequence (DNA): TGCAGCGTTGTCCAGGGCGAGACCCAGTACTTC.

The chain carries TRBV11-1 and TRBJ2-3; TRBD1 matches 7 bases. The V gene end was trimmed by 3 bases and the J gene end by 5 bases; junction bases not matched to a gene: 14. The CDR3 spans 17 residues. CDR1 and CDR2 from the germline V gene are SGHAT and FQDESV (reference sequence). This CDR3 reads CASSFGGWGQRRDTQYF. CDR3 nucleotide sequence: TGTGCCAGCAGCTTTGGAGGTTGGGGACAGCGAAGAGATACGCAGTATTTT.

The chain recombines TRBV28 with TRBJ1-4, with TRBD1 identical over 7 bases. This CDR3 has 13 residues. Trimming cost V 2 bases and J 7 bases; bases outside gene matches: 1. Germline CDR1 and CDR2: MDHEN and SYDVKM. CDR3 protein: CASSLDRAEKLFF. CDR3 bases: TGTGCCAGCAGTTTAGACAGGGCTGAAAAACTGTTTTTT.

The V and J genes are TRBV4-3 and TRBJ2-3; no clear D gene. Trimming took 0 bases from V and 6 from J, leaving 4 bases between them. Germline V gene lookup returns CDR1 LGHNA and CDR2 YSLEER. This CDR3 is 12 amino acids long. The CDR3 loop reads CASSQEQDTQYF. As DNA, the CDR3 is TGCGCCAGCAGCCAAGAGCAGGATACGCAGTATTTT.

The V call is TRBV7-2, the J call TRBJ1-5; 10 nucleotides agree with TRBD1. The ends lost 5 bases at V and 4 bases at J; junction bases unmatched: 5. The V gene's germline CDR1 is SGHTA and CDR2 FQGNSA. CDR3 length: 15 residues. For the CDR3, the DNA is TGTGCCAGCAGCCCGGACAGGGGGAGGAATCAGCCCCAGCATTTT. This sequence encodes CASSPDRGRNQPQHF.

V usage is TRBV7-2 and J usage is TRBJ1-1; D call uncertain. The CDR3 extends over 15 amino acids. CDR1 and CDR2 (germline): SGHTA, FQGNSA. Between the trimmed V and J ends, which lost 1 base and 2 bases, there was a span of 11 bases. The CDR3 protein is CASSLGAGKNTEAFF. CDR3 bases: TGTGCCAGCAGCTTAGGGGCTGGAAAAAACACTGAAGCTTTCTTT.

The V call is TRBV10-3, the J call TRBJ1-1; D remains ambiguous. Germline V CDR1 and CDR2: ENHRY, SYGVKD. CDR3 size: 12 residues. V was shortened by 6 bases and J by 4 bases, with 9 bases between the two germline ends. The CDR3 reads CAIRGGSTEAFF. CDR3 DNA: TGTGCCATCAGGGGTGGGAGCACTGAAGCTTTCTTT.

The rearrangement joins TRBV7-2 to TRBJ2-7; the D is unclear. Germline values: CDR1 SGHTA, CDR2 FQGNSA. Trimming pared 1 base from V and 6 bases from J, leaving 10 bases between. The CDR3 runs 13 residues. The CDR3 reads CASSLVLLGEQYF. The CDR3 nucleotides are TGTGCCAGCAGCTTAGTTCTACTCGGCGAGCAGTACTTC.

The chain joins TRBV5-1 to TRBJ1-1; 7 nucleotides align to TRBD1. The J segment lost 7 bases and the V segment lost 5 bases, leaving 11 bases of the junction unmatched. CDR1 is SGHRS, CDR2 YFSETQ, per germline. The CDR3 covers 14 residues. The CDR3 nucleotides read TGCGCCAGCAGTTCACAGGGGATGGTCGGTGAAGCTTTCTTT. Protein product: CASSSQGMVGEAFF.

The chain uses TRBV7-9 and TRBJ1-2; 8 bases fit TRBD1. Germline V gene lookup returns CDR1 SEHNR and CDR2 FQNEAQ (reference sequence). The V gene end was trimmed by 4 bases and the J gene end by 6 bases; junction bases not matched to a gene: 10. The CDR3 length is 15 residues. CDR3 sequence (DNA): TGTGCCAGCAGCTGGAACTACAGGGGGATGAATGGCTACACCTTC. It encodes CASSWNYRGMNGYTF.